The 18 T cell receptor beta chains given below trace back to one sample, sequenced in a study of CD8 T cells in Susac syndrome. The RNA, roughly 0.45 to 1 ug, was put through reverse transcription using random hexamers. TCRdb processed the immunoSEQ multiplex PCR reads anew with MiXCR; each CDR3 protein has one entry. Seen here are about 83,000 distinct CDR3 sequences, 96% observed once, and the top ten hold more than 0.35%. Sequencing was done on a sample of CD8+ T cells from PBMCs. All receptors come from a human donor with Susac syndrome.

This chain joins TRBV14 and TRBJ2-7; TRBD1 might be the D (5 bases). The CDR3 totals 14 residues. Germline V lookup: CDR1 SGHDN, CDR2 FVKESK. Trimming pared 0 bases from V and 3 bases from J, leaving 9 bases between. CDR3 nucleotide sequence: TGTGCCAGCAGCCAAGATATACAGGACTACGAGCAGTACTTC. It specifies CASSQDIQDYEQYF.

This rearrangement joins TRBV28 to TRBJ2-7; D might be TRBD1 (6 bases). The CDR3 is 14 residues long. Germline values: CDR1 MDHEN, CDR2 SYDVKM. V was cut by 4 bases and J by 2 bases, with 12 bases left in between. CDR3 DNA sequence: TGTGCCAGCAGTTCCCGGGACAACCCCTACGAGCAGTACTTC. Its protein is CASSSRDNPYEQYF.

This chain joins TRBV18 and TRBJ1-5; 7 nucleotides agree with TRBD1. J was trimmed by 0 bases and V by 10 bases; bases with no gene match: 3. The CDR3 consists of 13 residues. Germline V lookup: CDR1 KGHSH, CDR2 LQKENI. The CDR3 DNA follows: TGTGCCACCCGGGACAGTAGCAATCAGCCCCAGCATTTT. This gives the protein CATRDSSNQPQHF.

This chain uses TRBV30 with TRBJ2-5, with 9 bases identical to TRBD2. The trim removed 5 bases at V and 2 bases at J, leaving 6 bases unmatched. This CDR3 contains 14 residues. Germline lookup yields CDR1 GTSNPN and CDR2 SVGIG (reference sequence). CDR3 protein: CAWCHSGSQETQYF. The CDR3 nucleotides read TGTGCCTGGTGTCATAGCGGGAGTCAAGAGACCCAGTACTTC.

The chain carries TRBV29-1 and TRBJ2-7, with TRBD1 identical over 7 bases. The ends lost 3 bases at V and 2 bases at J; junction bases unmatched: 10. Germline CDR1 reads SQVTM; CDR2 reads ANQGSEA. This CDR3 comprises 15 residues. CDR3 sequence reads: CSVDGETGRPYEQYF. The CDR3 nucleotides read TGCAGCGTTGACGGGGAGACAGGGCGCCCCTACGAGCAGTACTTC.

V usage is TRBV6-2 or TRBV6-3 and J usage is TRBJ2-3; D remains ambiguous. This CDR3 is 12 amino acids long. Between the trimmed V and J ends, which lost 3 bases and 3 bases, there was a span of 4 bases. The V gene's germline CDR1 is MNHEY and CDR2 SVGEGT. The CDR3 is CASSYLTDTQYF. The CDR3 nucleotides are TGTGCCAGCAGTTATTTGACAGATACGCAGTATTTT.

The V call is TRBV9, the J call TRBJ2-3, with 10 positions matching TRBD2. The CDR3 length is 15 residues. Trimming removed 2 bases from V and 3 bases from J; junction bases left unmatched: 3. Per the germline V gene, CDR1 is SGDLS and CDR2 is YYNGEE. The CDR3 sequence is CASSVLAGATDTQYF. The CDR3 DNA reads TGTGCCAGCAGCGTTCTAGCGGGGGCGACAGATACGCAGTATTTT.

V and J are TRBV3-1 and TRBJ2-1; D may be TRBD2 (7 bases). Germline CDR1 reads LGHDT; CDR2 reads YNNKEL (reference sequence). CDR3 length: 18 amino acids. V was cut by 4 bases and J by 0 bases, with 19 bases left in between. The CDR3 here is CASSLLGGPLSSYNEQFF. In DNA form, the CDR3 reads TGTGCCAGCAGCCTCCTCGGGGGGCCTTTGAGCTCCTACAATGAGCAGTTCTTC.

The chain carries TRBV29-1 and TRBJ1-2; D unresolved. V gave up 2 bases and J gave up 11 bases, with 15 bases separating them. CDR1 and CDR2 from the germline V gene are SQVTM and ANQGSEA. The length of the CDR3 is 12 residues. The CDR3 DNA follows: TGCAGCGTTGAACTTGACACCCCGGGGTACACCTTC. Encoded protein: CSVELDTPGYTF.

V and J are TRBV12-3 or TRBV12-4 and TRBJ2-3; 9 nucleotides align to TRBD1. CDR3 length: 17 amino acids. The V segment lost 6 bases and the J segment 1 base; nucleotides outside the gene matches: 11. CDR3 coding DNA: TGTGCCAGCAGCGAGGGGACAGGGAGGATAGGCACAGATACGCAGTATTTT. Amino acids: CASSEGTGRIGTDTQYF.

CDR3 nucleotide sequence: TGTGCCAGCAGCTTAAACGGCGATAGCCAGTATTTT. Translated: CASSLNGDSQYF. This chain connects TRBV7-9 to TRBJ2-3; no clear D. V gave up 2 bases and J gave up 12 bases, with 12 bases separating them. Germline loops: CDR1 SEHNR, CDR2 FQNEAQ (reference sequence). The CDR3 runs to 12 residues.

The V call is TRBV20-1, the J call TRBJ2-3; D might be TRBD1 (5 bases). Per the germline V gene, CDR1 is DFQATT and CDR2 is SNEGSKA (reference sequence). With 6 bases removed from V and 2 bases from J, the gap between germline ends came to 15 bases. The CDR3 has 14 amino acids. CDR3 loop: CSANQGPDTDTQYF. The CDR3 DNA reads as TGCAGTGCAAATCAGGGTCCCGACACAGATACGCAGTATTTT.

The gene calls are TRBV6-5 and TRBJ2-1; D may be TRBD1 (5 bases). There are 13 residues in the CDR3. Per the germline V gene, CDR1 is MNHEY and CDR2 is SVGAGI. The V gene lost 5 bases and the J gene lost 4 bases, with 9 bases spanning the gap. Here the CDR3 reads CASSETAYNEQFF. The CDR3 bases are TGTGCCAGCAGTGAGACAGCTTACAATGAGCAGTTCTTC.

CDR3 sequence reads: CASSLGPWSYEQYV. The CDR3 coding sequence is TGTGCCAGCAGCTTAGGACCCTGGTCTTACGAGCAGTACGTC. J is TRBJ2-7 and V is TRBV7-8, with D unclear. V was trimmed by 1 base and J by 4 bases, leaving 11 bases between them. Germline assignment: CDR1 SGHVS and CDR2 FQNEAQ. The CDR3 contains 14 residues.

V is TRBV7-8 and J is TRBJ1-1; a weak D match, TRBD1 (6 bases). Germline CDR1 and CDR2: SGHVS and FQNEAQ. The CDR3 consists of 14 residues. V lost 4 bases to trimming and J lost 5 bases, with 14 bases between them. The CDR3 loop is CASSSNREGTEAFF. CDR3 in DNA: TGTGCCAGCAGCTCCAACAGGGAGGGGACTGAAGCTTTCTTT.

This chain connects TRBV30 to TRBJ2-1; D might be TRBD2 (6 bases). Trimming removed 2 bases at V and 7 bases at J, with 9 bases between. The CDR3 loop spans 12 amino acids. CDR1 is GTSNPN and CDR2 is SVGIG in the germline V gene (reference sequence). CDR3 region: CAWSLSGNEQFF. Here the CDR3 DNA reads TGTGCCTGGAGTCTCAGCGGGAATGAGCAGTTCTTC.

V usage is TRBV2 and J usage is TRBJ2-2; D is tentatively TRBD1 or TRBD2 (7 bases each). The CDR3 is 15 residues long. V was trimmed by 6 bases and J by 4 bases, leaving 15 bases between them. Germline assignment: CDR1 SNHLY and CDR2 FYNNEI. The CDR3 loop is CASSDPGGGTGELFF. CDR3 nucleotides: TGTGCCAGCAGCGACCCAGGGGGGGGCACCGGGGAGCTGTTTTTT.

This sequence joins TRBV4-2 and TRBJ2-4; 8 nucleotides match TRBD1. The CDR3 spans 16 residues. Germline lookup yields CDR1 LGHNA and CDR2 YNFKEQ. Losses at the gene ends were 4 bases for V and 4 bases for J; bases not matched to a gene: 9. The CDR3 nucleotides read TGTGCCAGCAGCCCACCAGGGGGCCAGGGTAAAAACATTCAGTACTTC. Translating gives CASSPPGGQGKNIQYF.